The 29 T cell receptor beta chains below all came from one sample that was sequenced in a study of spatial heterogeneity in lung cancer. Time point indicated: blood at routine non-recurrence follow-up after resection. MiXCR was run by TCRdb on the 5' RACE reads, yielding one entry per CDR3 protein. Altogether 39,000 or so distinct CDR3 sequences are present, 10% to 13% being singletons, with the ten largest covering 17%. The sequencing used PBMCs, collected at follow-up. These receptors came from a female donor with early-stage non-small cell lung cancer.

This clonotype was counted ten times or more. The chain joins TRBV20-1 to TRBJ2-5; a possible D gene is TRBD2 (6 bases). CDR3 length: 16 residues. Trimming shortened V by 6 bases and J by 5 bases, and 25 bases separated the two germline ends. Germline V CDR1 and CDR2: DFQATT, SNEGSKA (reference sequence). This CDR3 reads CSADHGGFAGTETQYF. The CDR3, as DNA: TGCAGTGCGGATCATGGAGGGTTCGCAGGAACGGAGACCCAGTACTTC.

At least ten counts were recorded for this clonotype. V is TRBV7-9 and J is TRBJ2-3; weak D call: TRBD2 (5 bases). CDR3 length: 14 amino acids. With 5 bases removed from V and 1 base from J, the gap between germline ends came to 10 bases. The V gene's germline CDR1 is SEHNR and CDR2 FQNEAQ (reference sequence). CDR3 protein: CASSETTGTDTQYF. CDR3 bases: TGTGCCAGCAGCGAGACTACTGGCACAGATACGCAGTATTTT.

The J gene is TRBJ2-3, the V gene TRBV20-1; 8 bases fit TRBD1. The CDR3 has 13 residues. The germline gives CDR1 DFQATT, CDR2 SNEGSKA (reference sequence). J gave up 4 bases and V 4 bases, and 4 bases lay outside the gene matches. CDR3 bases: TGCAGTGCTACACCAGGGGGCGCAGATACGCAGTATTTT. Protein sequence: CSATPGGADTQYF.

Many counts were recorded for this clonotype. The rearrangement joins TRBV29-1 to TRBJ2-1; unclear D gene. CDR1 and CDR2 (germline): SQVTM, ANQGSEA. Trimming left V 4 bases short and J 0 bases short, with 13 bases between. This CDR3 comprises 15 residues. The CDR3 reads CSVVGSPSSYNEQFF. DNA of the CDR3: TGCAGCGTTGTGGGCTCCCCGAGCTCCTACAATGAGCAGTTCTTC.

This clonotype has a handful of counts. J is TRBJ1-1 and V is TRBV19; D might be TRBD1 (5 bases). This CDR3 is built from 14 residues. Trimming shortened V by 3 bases and J by 4 bases, and 12 bases separated the two germline ends. Germline-derived CDR1 and CDR2 are LNHDA and SQIVND (reference sequence). The DNA of the CDR3 is TGTGCCAGTAGTATTGGGGCTATGAGCACTGAAGCTTTCTTT. Amino acids: CASSIGAMSTEAFF.

Ten or more counts support this clonotype. The CDR3 reads CASSLESVRDTQYF. The CDR3 DNA is TGTGCCAGCAGCTTAGAGTCGGTGAGAGATACGCAGTATTTT. The chain recombines TRBV7-9 with TRBJ2-3; D call uncertain. The V and J ends lost 1 base and 5 bases respectively, with 10 bases between them. This CDR3 spans 14 amino acids. From germline, CDR1 is SEHNR and CDR2 FQNEAQ (reference sequence).

The genes are TRBV10-3 and TRBJ2-4; TRBD1 matches 7 bases. The CDR3 is 17 amino acids. CDR1 is ENHRY, CDR2 SYGVKD, per germline. V was pared by 10 bases and J by 0 bases, with 15 bases of the junction left unmatched. Written as DNA, the CDR3 is TGTGCCACCCGGGACAGCTCCCTTTCATTAGCCAAAAACATTCAGTACTTC. Protein product: CATRDSSLSLAKNIQYF.

The chain joins TRBV11-1 to TRBJ2-7, with D unresolved. The CDR3 consists of 17 residues. Trimming shortened V by 3 bases and J by 2 bases, and 20 bases separated the two germline ends. Germline V gene lookup returns CDR1 SGHAT and CDR2 FQDESV (reference sequence). The chain's CDR3 is CASSFVPGVPLPYEQYF. The CDR3 coding sequence is TGTGCCAGCAGCTTCGTTCCTGGGGTCCCCCTACCCTACGAGCAGTACTTC.

In its sample, this clonotype was seen a few times. This sequence joins TRBV7-3 and TRBJ2-6; the D is unclear. The CDR3 is 13 amino acids. The V gene lost 4 bases and the J gene lost 0 bases, with 1 base spanning the gap. Germline CDR1 is SGHTA and CDR2 is FQGTGA. The CDR3 region has the DNA TGTGCCAGCAGCTCCTCTGGGGCCAACGTCCTGACTTTC. Translated, it gives CASSSSGANVLTF.

This clonotype was counted only a few times. This CDR3 is CASSTRTGGTEAFF. The CDR3 DNA reads TGTGCCAGCAGCACACGGACAGGGGGCACTGAAGCTTTCTTT. The chain recombines TRBV5-4 with TRBJ1-1, with 10 nucleotides matching TRBD1. CDR3 length: 14 residues. The J segment lost 4 bases and the V segment lost 4 bases, leaving 4 bases of the junction unmatched. Germline V lookup: CDR1 SGHNT, CDR2 YYREEE (reference sequence).

At least ten counts were recorded for this clonotype. The V and J genes are TRBV6-5 and TRBJ2-7, with D perhaps matching TRBD1 (5 bases). Trimming removed 8 bases from V and 4 bases from J, with 12 bases in between. This CDR3 has 12 amino acids. The germline V gene encodes CDR1 MNHEY and CDR2 SVGAGI. The CDR3 nucleotides read TGTGCCAGCGCGGACAACTTTTACGAGCAGTACTTC. Protein sequence: CASADNFYEQYF.

Many counts were recorded for this clonotype. The V call is TRBV28, the J call TRBJ1-4; the match to TRBD1 covers 10 bases. Losses at the gene ends were 7 bases for V and 11 bases for J; bases not matched to a gene: 10. Germline V gene lookup returns CDR1 MDHEN and CDR2 SYDVKM. This CDR3 is 14 amino acids long. CDR3 DNA sequence: TGTGCCAGCACTCGGGACAGGGGCCTAGGGAAACTGTTTTTT. Protein: CASTRDRGLGKLFF.

This clonotype is medium-sized (0.01 to 0.1%) by share. This chain links TRBV20-1 with TRBJ2-7; 10 bases map to TRBD2. Germline V gives CDR1 DFQATT, CDR2 SNEGSKA (reference sequence). The trim removed 2 bases at V and 0 bases at J, leaving 4 bases unmatched. The CDR3 is made up of 15 amino acids. CDR3 loop: CSARSPSGGSYEQYF. DNA of the CDR3: TGCAGTGCTAGATCCCCTAGCGGGGGCTCCTACGAGCAGTACTTC.

In regard to this clonotype: A much larger clone differs by one base, so this may be a read error. The chain employs TRBV7-9 and TRBJ2-3; 7 bases are a match to TRBD2. V lost 1 base and J lost 4; bases outside the gene matches: 2. The CDR3 is 14 residues long. Germline V gene data show CDR1 as SEHNR and CDR2 as FQNEAQ (reference sequence). CDR3 sequence: CASSLDTSADTQYF. As DNA, the CDR3 is TGTGCCAGCAGCTTAGACACTAGCGCAGATACGCAGTATTTT.

V is TRBV20-1 and J is TRBJ1-6; D perhaps matches TRBD1 (6 bases). Trimming removed 1 base from V and 7 bases from J, with 11 bases in between. The germline V gene has CDR1 DFQATT and CDR2 SNEGSKA (reference sequence). The CDR3 sequence is 14 residues long. CDR3 sequence: CSARVRQGNSPLHF. The CDR3 nucleotides are TGCAGTGCTAGAGTCCGTCAGGGGAATTCACCCCTCCACTTT.

This clonotype was observed at least ten times. The genes are TRBV5-1 and TRBJ2-3, with D possibly TRBD1 on 7 matching bases. Germline V gene lookup returns CDR1 SGHRS and CDR2 YFSETQ. The V gene lost 0 bases and the J gene lost 5 bases, with 13 bases spanning the gap. CDR3 size: 15 residues. DNA of the CDR3: TGCGCCAGCAGCTTGGAAGGGGGCGGGATAGATACGCAGTATTTT. It codes for CASSLEGGGIDTQYF.

Ten or more counts support this clonotype. This sequence joins TRBV7-2 and TRBJ2-5; D is perhaps TRBD1 or TRBD2 (5 bases each). CDR1 SGHTA and CDR2 FQGNSA come from the germline V gene. The ends were cut back, 5 bases at V and 6 bases at J, with 19 bases in the middle. CDR3 size: 15 residues. The CDR3 here is CASSAAGTWGKTQYF. CDR3 DNA sequence: TGTGCCAGCAGCGCGGCCGGGACCTGGGGAAAGACCCAGTACTTC.

The table lists this clonotype with many counts. The CDR3 region has the DNA TGCAGTTCAGGGGGAGCCTATGGCTACACCTTC. Encoded protein: CSSGGAYGYTF. The genes are TRBV20-1 and TRBJ1-2; 7 bases align to TRBD1. CDR1 and CDR2 (germline): DFQATT, SNEGSKA (reference sequence). This CDR3 is 11 amino acids long. V dropped 8 bases and J dropped 4; count of bases not matched to a gene: 4.

This clonotype has more than one count but fewer than ten. The chain combines TRBV12-3 or TRBV12-4 with TRBJ2-2; TRBD1 matches 7 bases. This CDR3 is built from 18 residues. V was pared by 3 bases and J by 0 bases, with 10 bases of the junction left unmatched. Here the CDR3 reads CASSFFLDRASNTGELFF. The CDR3 DNA is TGTGCCAGCAGTTTTTTCCTTGACAGGGCTTCGAACACCGGGGAGCTGTTTTTT.

This clonotype was seen many times. The genes are TRBV5-5 and TRBJ1-5; a weak D match, TRBD1 (5 bases). CDR1 is SGHKS, CDR2 YYEKEE, per germline (reference sequence). Trimming left V 1 base short and J 9 bases short, with 11 bases between. The CDR3 sequence is 13 residues long. The CDR3 sequence is CASSLSGSMPQHF. The CDR3 nucleotides are TGTGCCAGCAGCTTGTCAGGGTCGATGCCCCAGCATTTT. Looking up the rest from reference TRBV5-5 and TRBJ1-5 gives the full variable domain: DAGVTQSPTHLIKTRGQQVTLRCSPISGHKSVSWYQQVLGQGPQFIFQYYEKEERGRGNFPDRFSARQFPNYSSELNVNALLLGDSALYLCASSLSGSMPQHFGDGTRLSIL.

Only a few counts were recorded for this clonotype. The CDR3 sequence is CAISITSGVNEQFF. The CDR3 region has the DNA TGTGCCATCAGTATTACTAGCGGGGTTAATGAGCAGTTCTTC. The V call is TRBV10-3, the J call TRBJ2-1, with 10 bases fitting TRBD2. Germline V lookup: CDR1 ENHRY, CDR2 SYGVKD. CDR3 length equals 14 residues. Germline trimming cut 5 bases from V and 7 bases from J; bases unmatched to any gene: 5.

This clonotype turned up a few times. This sequence joins TRBV20-1 and TRBJ2-1, with D maybe TRBD2 (5 bases). CDR1 is DFQATT and CDR2 is SNEGSKA in the germline V gene (reference sequence). The CDR3 has 15 amino acids. V lost 6 bases, J lost 4 bases, and 19 bases lay in between. The CDR3 here is CSARPHEGVYNEQFF. In DNA form, the CDR3 reads TGCAGTGCCCGCCCGCACGAGGGTGTGTACAATGAGCAGTTCTTC.

This clonotype was found a few times. The chain has TRBV6-5 and TRBJ2-5; 12 positions agree with TRBD2. Germline V gene lookup returns CDR1 MNHEY and CDR2 SVGAGI. Unmatched junction bases numbered 11, after V lost 8 bases and J lost 10 bases. The CDR3 spans 14 residues. The chain's CDR3 is CASRTSGTPRDQYF. In nucleotides, the CDR3 is TGTGCCAGCCGGACTAGCGGGACCCCAAGGGACCAGTACTTC.

This clonotype was found many times. This chain uses TRBV7-8 with TRBJ1-5, with 10 nucleotides matching TRBD1. Germline values: CDR1 SGHVS, CDR2 FQNEAQ. CDR3 length: 17 residues. J gave up 6 bases and V 2 bases, and 10 bases lay outside the gene matches. The CDR3 loop is CASSLSTGTGAAQPQHF. CDR3 DNA sequence: TGTGCCAGCAGCTTAAGCACCGGGACAGGGGCGGCTCAGCCCCAGCATTTT.

The chain is built from TRBV2 and TRBJ1-5; TRBD1 aligns across 7 bases. CDR3 length equals 16 residues. J lost 13 bases, V lost 6 bases, and 21 bases had no gene match. CDR1 is SNHLY, CDR2 FYNNEI, per germline. As DNA, the CDR3 is TGTGCCAGCAGAGACGACAGGGAGTCGGGATTCTCCGGTCAGCATTTT. Protein sequence: CASRDDRESGFSGQHF.

The rearrangement joins TRBV20-1 to TRBJ2-3, with TRBD1 identical over 7 bases. After removal of 5 bases from V and 4 bases from J, the junction contained 6 bases not matched to a gene. CDR3 length: 13 amino acids. The V gene's germline CDR1 is DFQATT and CDR2 SNEGSKA (reference sequence). CDR3 amino acids: CSAEGQGADTQYF. In DNA form, the CDR3 reads TGCAGTGCTGAGGGGCAGGGGGCAGATACGCAGTATTTT.

This clonotype has ten or more counts. The CDR3 DNA follows: TGTGCCAGCAGCTTAGCACAGGGGACCCCATCGTACGAGCAGTACTTC. Its translation: CASSLAQGTPSYEQYF. This sequence joins TRBV7-9 and TRBJ2-7; TRBD1 matches 7 bases. CDR1 SEHNR and CDR2 FQNEAQ come from the germline V gene (reference sequence). V shed 0 bases and J 4 bases; nucleotides not matched to a gene: 9. The CDR3 loop spans 16 amino acids.

The chain carries TRBV28 and TRBJ2-7; D gene unclear. Looked up from germline, CDR1 is MDHEN and CDR2 is SYDVKM. Between the trimmed V and J ends, which lost 1 base and 6 bases, there was a span of 7 bases. The CDR3 length is 12 residues. CDR3 sequence: CASSLSHSEQYF. DNA for the CDR3: TGTGCCAGCAGTTTATCCCATAGCGAGCAGTACTTC. Combining the CDR3 with reference TRBV28 and TRBJ2-7 gives the whole variable domain DVKVTQSSRYLVKRTGEKVFLECVQDMDHENMFWYRQDPGLGLRLIYFSYDVKMKEKGDIPEGYSVSREKKERFSLILESASTNQTSMYLCASSLSHSEQYFGPGTRLTVT.

The CDR3 DNA reads as TGTGCCAGCAAAGATGGGGCTAGCGGGAACAATGAGCAGTTCTTC. The encoded protein is CASKDGASGNNEQFF. V and J are TRBV12-3 or TRBV12-4 and TRBJ2-1; TRBD2 aligns across 9 bases. The CDR3 loop spans 15 amino acids. J lost 5 bases, V lost 7 bases, and 9 bases had no gene match.